The 10 T cell receptor beta chains given below trace back to one sample, sequenced in a study of beta chain features in type 1 diabetes. The authors reverse transcribed all of the isolated RNA, so sequencing captured expressed TCRB transcripts. Method: immunoSEQ multiplex PCR; TCRdb's copy keeps in-frame clones and lacks some. The sample has more than 350,000 clones, about 10% seen once. Input material: naive CD4+ T cells from blood. The receptor source for this set is a young woman in good health.

This clone was seen only a few times. V usage is TRBV7-9 and J usage is TRBJ2-3, with TRBD1 as a possible D gene (6 bases). This CDR3 region has 15 residues. Germline assignment: CDR1 SEHNR and CDR2 FQNEAQ (reference sequence). V lost 5 bases and J 0 bases, leaving 12 bases between the germline ends. CDR3 sequence reads: CASSRTGSSTDTQYF. The CDR3 bases are TGTGCCAGCAGCCGTACAGGGTCTAGCACAGATACGCAGTATTTT.

This clone was recorded a few times. The genes are TRBV4-1 and TRBJ2-7; 9 bases fit TRBD1. V trimming: 5 bases; J trimming: 0 bases; junction bases outside the gene matches: 5. The germline CDR1 and CDR2 sequences are MGHRA and YSYEKL. The CDR3 runs to 15 residues. CDR3 sequence: CASSEGQGSSYEQYV. CDR3 nucleotides: TGCGCCAGCAGCGAGGGACAGGGAAGCTCCTACGAGCAGTACGTC.

Only a few counts were recorded for this clone. The V and J genes are TRBV7-8 and TRBJ1-1; no firm D call. Deletions cut 2 bases from V and 1 base from J, with 8 bases between. Germline V lookup: CDR1 SGHVS, CDR2 FQNEAQ. The CDR3 length is 14 residues. The CDR3: CASSLTHPNTEAFF. The CDR3 DNA reads as TGTGCCAGCAGCTTAACCCACCCGAACACTGAAGCTTTCTTT.

In this sample, this clone turned up a few times. The chain employs TRBV9 and TRBJ2-3, with D unclear. From germline, CDR1 is SGDLS and CDR2 YYNGEE. Trimming took off 0 bases at V and 3 bases at J, with 8 bases between the two ends. The CDR3 consists of 14 residues. This CDR3 is CASSVDWGTDTQYF. CDR3 DNA sequence: TGTGCCAGCAGCGTAGACTGGGGAACAGATACGCAGTATTTT.

The sample holds a few counts of this clone. The chain is built from TRBV2 and TRBJ2-3; no clear D gene. This CDR3 is built from 14 residues. CDR1 is SNHLY, CDR2 FYNNEI, per germline. V gave up 2 bases and J gave up 0 bases, with 6 bases separating them. The CDR3 DNA sequence: TGTGCCAGCAGTGAACTCCTTAGCACAGATACGCAGTATTTT. The encoded protein is CASSELLSTDTQYF.

Only a few counts were recorded for this clone. V and J are TRBV7-2 and TRBJ2-3; 7 bases line up with TRBD2. V shed 5 bases, J shed 0 bases, and the junction held 8 bases outside the gene matches. CDR3 length: 16 amino acids. Germline values: CDR1 SGHTA, CDR2 FQGNSA. Written as DNA, the CDR3 is TGTGCCAGCAGCCTTGGGACTACTCCTAGCACAGATACGCAGTATTTT. This codes for CASSLGTTPSTDTQYF.

In its sample, this clone was seen a few times. The chain combines TRBV5-1 with TRBJ2-7; tentatively, D is TRBD1 or TRBD2 (5 bases each). CDR3 size: 15 residues. V was shortened by 4 bases and J by 3 bases, with 17 bases between the two germline ends. The germline gives CDR1 SGHRS, CDR2 YFSETQ. The CDR3 loop is CASSLGTAESYEQYV. The CDR3 DNA is TGCGCCAGCAGCCTCGGGACCGCAGAAAGCTACGAGCAGTACGTC.

This clone was counted only a few times. The rearrangement links TRBV5-1 to TRBJ2-1; D call uncertain. Germline V gives CDR1 SGHRS, CDR2 YFSETQ. V was pared by 2 bases and J by 5 bases, with 11 bases between. The CDR3 loop spans 14 amino acids. CDR3 protein: CASSLDQGNNEQFF. CDR3 coding DNA: TGCGCCAGCAGCTTAGACCAAGGCAACAATGAGCAGTTCTTC.

The chain is built from TRBV19 and TRBJ2-7; tentative D call: TRBD1 (5 bases). The CDR3 totals 13 residues. Trimming took 9 bases from V and 4 from J, leaving 16 bases between them. Germline-derived CDR1 and CDR2 are LNHDA and SQIVND (reference sequence). In DNA, the CDR3 is TGTGCCAGCAAGGGGCGGATCAATTACGAGCAGTACTTC. Protein product: CASKGRINYEQYF.

This clone was seen a few times. This rearrangement joins TRBV10-3 to TRBJ1-1; a possible D gene is TRBD1 (5 bases). This CDR3 is built from 14 residues. The germline V gene encodes CDR1 ENHRY and CDR2 SYGVKD. With 10 bases removed from V and 1 base from J, the gap between germline ends came to 16 bases. The CDR3 DNA follows: TGTGCCACCCGCCCGACAGCAGAGAACACTGAAGCTTTCTTT. This codes for CATRPTAENTEAFF.